Listed here are 13 T cell receptor beta chains from one sample, sequenced in a study of T cells expressing NK-cell markers (TCRdb year 2020). Libraries came from 5' RACE. Sequenced on an Illumina HiSeq 2000. TCRdb reprocessed the reads and provides one entry for every CDR3 protein sequence; no DNA is given. The sample table holds 550,000 to 600,000 distinct CDR3 sequences. The top ten clonotypes cover roughly 3.6% of the sample. Specimen: blood T cells: a sorted CD56 or NKG2C T cell subset, CD4+ or CD8+ T cells, or bulk PBMC T cells (not recorded which). The origin of the receptors is a man between 18 and 35 years old in good health. Donor details come from another sample of the same person, matched by shared clones.

V is TRBV11-3 and J is TRBJ2-5; the TCRdb call, TRBD1, lacks DNA for checking. CDR1 and CDR2 (germline): SGHNT, YENEEA. This CDR3 comprises 14 residues. The CDR3 loop reads CASTRELEGETQYF.

The chain uses TRBV4-2 and TRBJ2-3; TCRdb returns TRBD1, unconfirmable since there is no DNA. Per germline, CDR1 LGHNA and CDR2 YNFKEQ. CDR3 length: 16 amino acids. CDR3 sequence: CASSQGGGTVTDTQYF.

The V gene is TRBV5-1, the J gene TRBJ2-2; no DNA is available, so the TRBD2 call from TCRdb remains unchecked. The CDR3 has 17 residues. Germline V gene sequence: CDR1 SGHRS, CDR2 YFSETQ. The CDR3 here is CASSYGLAGRHTGELFF.

The chain carries TRBV3-1 and TRBJ1-5; the TCRdb call, TRBD1, lacks DNA for checking. CDR1 and CDR2 (germline): LGHDT, YNNKEL (reference sequence). The CDR3 is 14 amino acids. CDR3 residues: CASSSRGGGQPQHF.

The chain recombines TRBV5-1 with TRBJ2-3. CDR3 length: 13 amino acids. Germline V CDR1 and CDR2: SGHRS, YFSETQ. CDR3 loop: CASGHGSTDTQYF.

This chain uses TRBV5-6 with TRBJ1-3. The CDR3 sequence is 13 residues long. From germline, CDR1 is SGHDT and CDR2 YYEEEE. CDR3 protein: CASSSTDGNTIYF.

The chain carries TRBV5-1 and TRBJ2-1; TCRdb's assignment of TRBD2 cannot be checked, as there is no DNA. Germline V gene lookup returns CDR1 SGHRS and CDR2 YFSETQ. There are 17 residues in the CDR3. The CDR3: CASSLLASGIVANEQFF.

The chain carries TRBV20-1 and TRBJ2-1; TCRdb gives TRBD2 as the D gene, but with no DNA this cannot be confirmed. From germline, CDR1 is DFQATT and CDR2 SNEGSKA (reference sequence). CDR3 length: 16 amino acids. The chain's CDR3 is CSARGFRDFHYNEQFF.

This chain connects TRBV28 to TRBJ2-2; TCRdb's D call of TRBD2 is untestable without DNA. CDR1 is MDHEN and CDR2 is SYDVKM in the germline V gene. The CDR3 extends over 16 amino acids. The CDR3 sequence: CASSLSGLENTGELFF. Full variable domain (outside the CDR3, taken from reference TRBV28 and TRBJ2-2): DVKVTQSSRYLVKRTGEKVFLECVQDMDHENMFWYRQDPGLGLRLIYFSYDVKMKEKGDIPEGYSVSREKKERFSLILESASTNQTSMYLCASSLSGLENTGELFFGEGSRLTVL.

This chain connects TRBV7-2 to TRBJ2-7; the TRBD1 assignment by TCRdb is unverifiable without DNA. The CDR3 loop spans 17 amino acids. Germline V gene lookup returns CDR1 SGHTA and CDR2 FQGNSA. The CDR3: CASSSIKGDRSSYEQYF.

V usage is TRBV5-6 and J usage is TRBJ2-1. The CDR3 contains 16 residues. In germline, CDR1 is SGHDT, CDR2 YYEEEE. CDR3: CASSLSTGLPYNEQFF. Together with reference TRBV5-6 and TRBJ2-1, the CDR3 gives the full variable domain: DAGVTQSPTHLIKTRGQQVTLRCSPKSGHDTVSWYQQALGQGPQFIFQYYEEEERQRGNFPDRFSGHQFPNYSSELNVNALLLGDSALYLCASSLSTGLPYNEQFFGPGTRLTVL.

The chain employs TRBV27 and TRBJ2-7; TCRdb's D gene call, TRBD2, goes unchecked for lack of DNA. Germline-derived CDR1 and CDR2 are MNHEY and SMNVEV (reference sequence). The length of the CDR3 is 12 residues. Here the CDR3 reads CASSLSTGGLYF.

This chain uses TRBV7-2 with TRBJ2-2. CDR3 length: 13 residues. Germline CDR1 and CDR2: SGHTA and FQGNSA. CDR3 protein: CASSFGVAGELFF.